A selection of T cell receptor beta chains follows, all from one sample in a study of cytomegalovirus exposure and HLA in healthy donors. Only in-frame clones appear in the TCRdb table, and some are missing; sequencing was by immunoSEQ multiplex PCR. This sample has under 65,000 clones, with over 60% found just once. Input material: PBMCs. The receptors were gathered from a man aged 25-45 years in good health and CMV-seropositive. Each CDR3 is given with its conserved first and last residue.

length: 13
J: TRBJ2-7
V: TRBV10-3
CDR3: CAISVYRGYEQYF

length: 17
J: TRBJ1-2
V: TRBV7-8
CDR3: CASSSERLGTGDHGYTF

length: 13
J: TRBJ1-1
V: TRBV7-3
CDR3: CASSLKRNTEAFF

length: 15
J: TRBJ2-7
V: TRBV29-1
CDR3: CSARQGRALPYEQYF

length: 15
J: TRBJ1-4
V: TRBV18
CDR3: CASSPRSATNEKLFF

length: 14
J: TRBJ1-1
V: TRBV7-2
CDR3: CASSPERVYTEAFF

length: 15
J: TRBJ2-7
V: TRBV6-5
CDR3: CASSYRGTGTYEQYF

length: 15
J: TRBJ2-7
V: TRBV29-1
CDR3: CSAKGSGTGSYEQYF

length: 13
J: TRBJ1-2
V: TRBV7-6
CDR3: CASSPWTGSGYTF

length: 11
J: TRBJ2-7
V: TRBV29-1
CDR3: CSVSQEYEQYF

length: 14
J: TRBJ1-1
V: TRBV5-8
CDR3: CASSRGQVRPEAFF

length: 17
J: TRBJ1-1
V: TRBV5-1
CDR3: CASSSGTGGFGDTEAFF

length: 15
J: TRBJ2-7
V: TRBV4-1
CDR3: CASRFGTDSSYEQYF